This T cell receptor beta chain was found in a study of T cell repertoires in cytomegalovirus infection. Study context: Public TCR beta signatures were indicative of both CMV infection and a matching HLA type.

Study-level findings and limits: It was HLA-C-restricted CMV-specific TCR beta clonotypes that dominated the response ex vivo. The study identified carriers of CMV plus the relevant HLA from cumulative public TCR beta family frequency.

The CDR3 consists of 15 residues. V was cut by 3 bases and J by 6 bases, with 12 bases left in between. From the reads, TCRdb called clonotypes with MiXCR, one entry per CDR3 protein. The table lists roughly 700,000 distinct CDR3 sequences, around a third of them singletons. To note about this clonotype: Antigen unknown.

This TCR was sampled from a human donor in good health (CMV status not recorded). Some clones in this sample may be carry-over from other donors' samples. The genes are TRBV12-3 or TRBV12-4 and TRBJ1-6, with D possibly matching TRBD1 (5 bases). Here the sequenced sample was cultured PBMCs, taken from culture after CMV antigen stimulation. The CDR3 DNA reads TGTGCCAGCAGTTTTCAGGGAATGATTAATTCACCCCTCCACTTT. Translation gives CASSFQGMINSPLHF.